These T cell receptor beta chains were read from a single sample in a study of response to subunit inactivated influenza vaccine. TCRdb fed the RT-PCR reads into MiXCR, producing one record per CDR3 protein. The sample has 530,000 or so distinct CDR3 sequences; around 15% are singletons. Sample: PBMCs from blood, taken 12 days after vaccination. The receptors originated from a man aged 45-60 years who received an inactivated influenza vaccine. Both conserved end residues are part of each CDR3. A D gene is named only where the DNA matches it firmly. Size values are once, few and many counts, or a class for expanded clones, and some rows have none.

TGCGCCAGCAGCACACAGGGAATCCAAGAGACCCAGTACTTC	CASSTQGIQETQYF	many	-	TRBJ2-5	TRBV5-1
TGTGCCAGCAGTCTGGACCCGGGACAGGGGTATGGCTACACCTTC	CASSLDPGQGYGYTF	-	TRBD1	TRBJ1-2	TRBV27
TGTGCCAGCTCACCACCGGTCGGCCAAGAGACCCAGTACTTC	CASSPPVGQETQYF	once	-	TRBJ2-5	TRBV18
TGCAGTGCTCCTGAGCCAAACCGGACAGTATCCTATGGCTACACCTTC	CSAPEPNRTVSYGYTF	-	-	TRBJ1-2	TRBV20-1
TGCAGTGCTCCCGGACTAGCGGGAGGGCCGGGTGAGCAGTTCTTC	CSAPGLAGGPGEQFF	-	TRBD2	TRBJ2-1	TRBV20-1
TGTGCCAGCAAAAATACAGGGACCGGGGAGCTGTTTTTT	CASKNTGTGELFF	-	-	TRBJ2-2	TRBV12-3/TRBV12-4
TGTGCCAGCAGCCATTGGACAGGACTCTACGAGCAGTACTTC	CASSHWTGLYEQYF	few	TRBD1	TRBJ2-7	TRBV14
TGCGCCAGCAGTGGTAGATATGAGCAGTTCTTC	CASSGRYEQFF	few	-	TRBJ2-1	TRBV5-1
TGTGCCAGCAGCTATGACGGGGTTACCTATGGCTACACCTTC	CASSYDGVTYGYTF	-	-	TRBJ1-2	TRBV11-2
TGCAGTGCCTTTCCTCGGACTAGCGGCCAAGAGACCCAGTACTTC	CSAFPRTSGQETQYF	many	TRBD2	TRBJ2-5	TRBV20-1
TGTGCCAGCAGCGACGGAAAGGGGACCTCGTCCACAGATACGCAGTATTTT	CASSDGKGTSSTDTQYF	-	-	TRBJ2-3	TRBV6-2/TRBV6-3
TGTGCCAGCGAGACCCGGGACAGATCCTACGAGCAGTACTTC	CASETRDRSYEQYF	few	TRBD1	TRBJ2-7	TRBV6-1
TGTGCCAGCAGTCCCACGCTAGCGGGGAGGGAGCAGTACTTC	CASSPTLAGREQYF	-	TRBD2	TRBJ2-7	TRBV12-3/TRBV12-4
TGTGCCAGCAGCCGGGGACTAGCCGGGCCAGATACGCAGTATTTT	CASSRGLAGPDTQYF	-	TRBD2	TRBJ2-3	TRBV6-1
TGCGCCAGCAGCCAAGAGGCTAGGGGGGGATTTGACACCATATATTTT	CASSQEARGGFDTIYF	-	-	TRBJ1-3	TRBV4-1
TGTGCCAGCAGCCCCCTGGACAGGAACACTGAAGCTTTCTTT	CASSPLDRNTEAFF	-	-	TRBJ1-1	TRBV5-5
TGTGCCAGCAGCAAAGCGCTTTCGGGGGACGGAACCTACGAGCAGTACTTC	CASSKALSGDGTYEQYF	-	-	TRBJ2-7	TRBV21-1